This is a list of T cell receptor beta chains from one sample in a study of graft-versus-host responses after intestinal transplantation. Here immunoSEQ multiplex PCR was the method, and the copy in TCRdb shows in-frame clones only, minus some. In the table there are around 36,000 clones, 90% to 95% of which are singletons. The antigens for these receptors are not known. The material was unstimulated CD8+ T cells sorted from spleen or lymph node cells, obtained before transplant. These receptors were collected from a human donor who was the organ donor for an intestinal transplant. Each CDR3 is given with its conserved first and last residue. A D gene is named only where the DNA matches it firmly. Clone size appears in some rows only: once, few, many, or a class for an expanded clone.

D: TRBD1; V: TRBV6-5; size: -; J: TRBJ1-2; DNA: TGTGCCAGCAGGCACAGGGGTGATGATGGCTATGGCTACACCTTC; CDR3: CASRHRGDDGYGYTF
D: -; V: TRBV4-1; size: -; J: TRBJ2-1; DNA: TGCGCCAGCAGCGCAGGGGTCAATGAGCAGTTCTTC; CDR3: CASSAGVNEQFF
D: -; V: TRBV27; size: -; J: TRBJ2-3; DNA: TGTGCCAGCAGATTTGGGGCTGGAACAGGGTCAGATACGCAGTATTTT; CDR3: CASRFGAGTGSDTQYF
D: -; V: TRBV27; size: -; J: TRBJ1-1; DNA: TGTGCCAGCAGTTTACAGGGCCTGAACACTGAAGCTTTCTTT; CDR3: CASSLQGLNTEAFF
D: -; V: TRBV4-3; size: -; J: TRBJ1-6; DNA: TGCGCCAGCAGCCACCAGGTTTCTAATTCACCCCTCCACTTT; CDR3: CASSHQVSNSPLHF
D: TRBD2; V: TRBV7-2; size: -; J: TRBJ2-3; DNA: TGTGCCAGCAGCCCGACGGCGGGGGAGGGAGATACGCAGTATTTT; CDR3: CASSPTAGEGDTQYF
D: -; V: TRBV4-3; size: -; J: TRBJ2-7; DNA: TGCGCCAGCAGCCAAGAACAGTCGGGGCATACTAGCTCCTACGAGCAGTACTTC; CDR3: CASSQEQSGHTSSYEQYF
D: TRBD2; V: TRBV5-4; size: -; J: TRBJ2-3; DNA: TGTGCCAGCAGCTTGTTCGGGGGGGCCACAGATACGCAGTATTTT; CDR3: CASSLFGGATDTQYF
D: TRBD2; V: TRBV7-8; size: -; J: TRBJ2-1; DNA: TGTGCCAGCAGCTTACCCCCTTGGACTAGTTCGGCCTACAATGAGCAGTTCTTC; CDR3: CASSLPPWTSSAYNEQFF
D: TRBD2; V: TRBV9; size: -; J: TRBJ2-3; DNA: TGTGCCAGCAGCGTAGCTAGCGGGGATATAGATACGCAGTATTTT; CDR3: CASSVASGDIDTQYF
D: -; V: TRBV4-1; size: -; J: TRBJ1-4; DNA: TGCGCCAGCAGCCAAGCCTTGACGGGAGAAAAACTGTTTTTT; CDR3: CASSQALTGEKLFF
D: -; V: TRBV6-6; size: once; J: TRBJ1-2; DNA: TGTGCCAGCAGTTGGAGGGATAACTATGGCTACACCTTC; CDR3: CASSWRDNYGYTF
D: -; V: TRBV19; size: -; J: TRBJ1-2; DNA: TGTGCCAGTCCCGAAGGGCAGGGGCCGCTTAACCGGAGGAACTATGGCTACACCTTC; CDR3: CASPEGQGPLNRRNYGYTF
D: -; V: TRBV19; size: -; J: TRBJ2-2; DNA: TGTGCCAGTAGTATAGATAACGACAGGAGTTACGACACCGGGGAGCTGTTTTTT; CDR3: CASSIDNDRSYDTGELFF
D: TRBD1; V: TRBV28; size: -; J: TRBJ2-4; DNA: TGTGCCAGCAGTTTAAATCTCGGACAGGGCGGTTGGATACCCCTGGCCAAAAACATTCAGTACTTC; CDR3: CASSLNLGQGGWIPLAKNIQYF
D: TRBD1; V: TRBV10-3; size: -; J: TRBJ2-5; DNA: TGTGCCATCAGTGGGGATTCAGGGGGCCGGGTCGGGGAGACCCAGTACTTC; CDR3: CAISGDSGGRVGETQYF
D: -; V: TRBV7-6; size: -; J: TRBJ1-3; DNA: TGTGCCAGCAGCCCTGGGAGTGAGGGAGGTGGAAACACCATATATTTT; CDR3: CASSPGSEGGGNTIYF
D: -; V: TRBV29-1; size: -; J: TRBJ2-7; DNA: TGCAGCGTTGAAGATGGCCTAGCCTACGAGCAGTACTTC; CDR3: CSVEDGLAYEQYF
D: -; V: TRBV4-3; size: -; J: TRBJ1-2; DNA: TGCGCCAGCAGCCAATTCGGACAAAATGGCTACACCTTC; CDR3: CASSQFGQNGYTF
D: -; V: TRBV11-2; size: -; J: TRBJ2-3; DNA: TGTGCCAGCAGCTGGGGGAGCGCAGATACGCAGTATTTT; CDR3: CASSWGSADTQYF
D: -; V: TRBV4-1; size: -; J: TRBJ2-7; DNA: TGCGCCAGCAGCCAAGTCGGGGCAGCCGGCTACGAGCAGTACTTC; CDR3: CASSQVGAAGYEQYF
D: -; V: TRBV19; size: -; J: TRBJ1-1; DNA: TGTGCCAGTAGTGTCGGACCGAACACTGAAGCTTTCTTT; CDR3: CASSVGPNTEAFF
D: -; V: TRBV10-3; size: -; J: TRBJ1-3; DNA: TGTGCCATCAGTGAGTCGAGGGGGGTGTCTGGAAACACCATATATTTT; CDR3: CAISESRGVSGNTIYF
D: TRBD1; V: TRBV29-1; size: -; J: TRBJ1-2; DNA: TGCAGCGTTGAAGAGAGGGACAGAATTAACTATGGCTACACCTTC; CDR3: CSVEERDRINYGYTF
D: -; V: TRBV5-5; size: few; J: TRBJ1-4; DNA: TGTGCCAGCAGCTTGGAGGACAGCCATAATGAAAAACTGTTTTTT; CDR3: CASSLEDSHNEKLFF
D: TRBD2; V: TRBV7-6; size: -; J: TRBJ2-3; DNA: TGTGCCAGCAGCGGGGGATGTAGAGCGGGGGAGGCAAAAAAAAACTGCACAGATACGCAGTATTTT; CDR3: CASSGGCRAGEAKKNCTDTQYF
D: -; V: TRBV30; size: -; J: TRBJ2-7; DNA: TGTGCCTGGAGTCACGGACCCTCTATTTCCTACGAGCAGTACTTC; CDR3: CAWSHGPSISYEQYF
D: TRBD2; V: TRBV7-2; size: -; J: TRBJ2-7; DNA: TGTGCCAGCAGCTTACTAGCGGGGGCCTACGAGCAGTACTTC; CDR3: CASSLLAGAYEQYF
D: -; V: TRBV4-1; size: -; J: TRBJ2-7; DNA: TGCGCCAGCAGCCTAGTCGGTCGCCCCTACGAGCAGTACTTC; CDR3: CASSLVGRPYEQYF
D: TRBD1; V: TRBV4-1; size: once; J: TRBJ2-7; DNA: TGCGCCAGCAGCTATTCCGGGACAGGGGCTTCCTACGAGCAGTACTTC; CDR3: CASSYSGTGASYEQYF
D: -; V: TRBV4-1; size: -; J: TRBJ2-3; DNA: TGCGCCAGCAGCCAAGTGGGTGGCGCAGATACGCAGTATTTT; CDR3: CASSQVGGADTQYF
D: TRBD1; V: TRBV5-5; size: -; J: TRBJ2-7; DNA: TGTGCCAGCAGCTTACTCCACACAGGGGGCGCCGAGCAGTACTTC; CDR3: CASSLLHTGGAEQYF
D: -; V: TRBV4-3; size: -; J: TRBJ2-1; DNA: TGCGCCAGCAGCCAAGATCACTCCGGGACTCTCATATACAATGAGCAGTTCTTC; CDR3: CASSQDHSGTLIYNEQFF
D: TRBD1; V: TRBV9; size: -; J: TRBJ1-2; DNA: TGTGCCAGCAGCGCGGGACAGACCACTAACTATGGCTACACCTTC; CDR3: CASSAGQTTNYGYTF
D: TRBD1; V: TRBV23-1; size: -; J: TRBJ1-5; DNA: TGCGCCAGCAGTCAACCCGGGGACAGGGATTGCAATCAGCCCCAGCATTTT; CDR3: CASSQPGDRDCNQPQHF
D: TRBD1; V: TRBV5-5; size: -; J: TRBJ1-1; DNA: TGTGCCAGCAGCATGACAGGGGTATCTTCTGAAGCTTTCTTT; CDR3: CASSMTGVSSEAFF
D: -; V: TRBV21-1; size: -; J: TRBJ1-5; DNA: TGTGCCAGCACCCTCAAAGGAGTCAAGCAGGGTAGCAATCAGCCCCAGCATTTT; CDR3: CASTLKGVKQGSNQPQHF
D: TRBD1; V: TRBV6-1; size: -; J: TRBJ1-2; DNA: TGTGCCAGCAGTCAGGGGGCGGCAGATGGCTACACCTTC; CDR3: CASSQGAADGYTF
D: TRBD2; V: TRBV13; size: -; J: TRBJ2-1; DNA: TGTGCCAGCAGTTCTAGCGGCCCCGCCAGCTCCTACAATGAGCAGTTCTTC; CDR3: CASSSSGPASSYNEQFF
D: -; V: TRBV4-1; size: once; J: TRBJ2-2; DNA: TGCGCCAGCAGCCTAGGGGGGAACACCGGGGAGCTGTTTTTT; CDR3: CASSLGGNTGELFF
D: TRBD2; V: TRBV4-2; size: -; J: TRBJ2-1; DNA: TGTGCCAGCAGCCAAGATCTTGGGGCGGGGGGGGAGGATGAGCAGTTCTTC; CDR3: CASSQDLGAGGEDEQFF
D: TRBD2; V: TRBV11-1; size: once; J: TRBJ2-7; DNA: TGTGCCAGCAGCGTCACCGGGACTAGTCCCTACGAGCAGTACTTC; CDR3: CASSVTGTSPYEQYF